The rows below give T cell receptor beta chains drawn from one sample of a study of blood T cell repertoires in COVID-19. Some clones are missing from TCRdb's copy, which holds only in-frame ones; the method was immunoSEQ multiplex PCR. The sample holds about 66,000 clones; about 90% are singletons and the top ten take 7.3%. The source material was peripheral blood. The receptors stem from a human donor in a cohort sampled during active COVID-19. The CDR3 runs from the conserved cysteine through the conserved F or W. The order of the fields is V gene, J gene, CDR3 protein.

TRBV24-1	TRBJ2-7	CATSDLVAGEQYF
TRBV18	TRBJ2-3	CASLNRGLTDTQYF
TRBV9	TRBJ2-2	CASSVIAGGPGELFF
TRBV19	TRBJ1-4	CASSMDRGRTNEKLFF
TRBV19	TRBJ2-5	CASSRGPPGTAQETQYF
TRBV28	TRBJ1-6	CASSGSRKNSPLHF
TRBV5-1	TRBJ2-2	CASTTSGGDTGELFF
TRBV12-3/TRBV12-4	TRBJ2-5	CASRNTGIETQYF
TRBV7-2	TRBJ2-7	CASSLTGNPSYEQYF
TRBV6-5	TRBJ2-1	CASSPAVGEDNEQFF
TRBV29-1	TRBJ2-2	CSVDGRGNTGELFF
TRBV19	TRBJ1-5	CASSALLPGQGNYINQPQHF
TRBV4-3	TRBJ1-1	CASSRDRVNTEAFF
TRBV3-1/TRBV3-2	TRBJ1-2	CASSHGQLVYGYTF
TRBV6-1	TRBJ2-7	CASSELGEAYEQYF
TRBV4-3	TRBJ1-1	CASSQDSWGPAFF
TRBV5-1	TRBJ2-7	CASSLATEPYEQYF
TRBV19	TRBJ1-1	CASSSQSGEFTEAFF
TRBV27	TRBJ2-2	CASRGTSVYGELFF
TRBV5-6	TRBJ1-2	CASSLDRGMANYGYTF
TRBV6-2/TRBV6-3	TRBJ1-4	CASSYLPVWQVNEKLFF
TRBV15	TRBJ2-1	CATSRDNGGYNEQFF
TRBV10-3	TRBJ2-7	CAAWGGSEYYEQYF
TRBV5-1	TRBJ2-7	CASSLQGQSYEQYF
TRBV3-1/TRBV3-2	TRBJ1-1	CASSPRRQGSEAFF
TRBV18	TRBJ1-6	CASSPDRGNSPLHF
TRBV5-1	TRBJ2-3	CASSMGADTQYF
TRBV6-2/TRBV6-3	TRBJ2-5	CASSYGRAGSETQYF
TRBV5-1	TRBJ1-2	CASSSTGGDYGYTF
TRBV6-5	TRBJ1-2	CASSYRLGQGGYGYTF
TRBV3-1/TRBV3-2	TRBJ2-1	CASSFRTGTYNEQFF
TRBV12-5	TRBJ2-2	CASGSNMGVTGELFF
TRBV27	TRBJ2-6	CASSLDSGFSSGANVLTF
TRBV4-3	TRBJ1-1	CASSQERGNTEAFF
TRBV15	TRBJ2-1	CATSRDHKAGPYNEQFF
TRBV28	TRBJ2-7	CASSLSGGQGYEQYF
TRBV7-9	TRBJ2-7	CASSFLLAGAYEQYF
TRBV7-3	TRBJ2-7	CASSLGPAGPYEQYF
TRBV12-5	TRBJ2-2	CASGLDGVAGELFF
TRBV29-1	TRBJ1-1	CMVGGVRTEAFF
TRBV18	TRBJ1-5	CASSQGDTRSWPQHF
TRBV9	TRBJ1-4	CASSAQNEKLFF
TRBV24-1	TRBJ1-1	CATSDPNRETEAFF
TRBV4-3	TRBJ2-5	CASSQLAGPQETQYF
TRBV6-1	TRBJ2-3	CASSESGTDTQYF
TRBV5-4	TRBJ1-2	CASIPDRSYGYTF
TRBV19	TRBJ2-1	CASKRDRLYNEQFF
TRBV10-3	TRBJ2-7	CAISDTPSSYEQYF
TRBV7-9	TRBJ1-4	CASSLGTGSRSDEKLFF
TRBV4-3	TRBJ1-3	CASSQDSFVGNTIYF
TRBV27	TRBJ2-7	CASSGRSSYEQYF
TRBV18	TRBJ2-5	CASSASRTDLQETQYF
TRBV24-1	TRBJ1-2	CATSDSPGGYTF
TRBV15	TRBJ2-1	CATSREFRAGGSYNEQFF
TRBV4-2	TRBJ1-4	CASSQGQGNEKLFF
TRBV28	TRBJ1-2	CASGYGTGENYGYTF
TRBV3-1/TRBV3-2	TRBJ2-1	CASSRGTGANNEQFF